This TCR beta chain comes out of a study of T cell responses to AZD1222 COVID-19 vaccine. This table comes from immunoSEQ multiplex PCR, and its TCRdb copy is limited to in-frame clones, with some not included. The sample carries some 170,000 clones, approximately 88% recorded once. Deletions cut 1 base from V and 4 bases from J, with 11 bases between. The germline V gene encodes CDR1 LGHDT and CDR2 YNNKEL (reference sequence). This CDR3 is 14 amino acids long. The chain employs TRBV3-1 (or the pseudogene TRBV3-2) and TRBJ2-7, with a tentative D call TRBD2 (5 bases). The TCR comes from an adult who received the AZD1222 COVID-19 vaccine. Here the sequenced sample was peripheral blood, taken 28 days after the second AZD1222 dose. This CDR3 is CASSQGLSKYEQYF. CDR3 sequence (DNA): TGTGCCAGCAGCCAAGGACTATCTAAATACGAGCAGTACTTC.